This passage covers 5 T cell receptor beta chains from one sample sequenced in a study of monozygotic twins with inflammatory bowel disease. TCRdb reprocessed the 5' RACE reads and stores each CDR3 protein as one record, lacking DNA. Reported are around 210,000 distinct CDR3 sequences; the ten largest clones contain roughly 7.7%. Sequencing input: blood. The receptor source for this set is a human donor with ulcerative colitis or Crohn's disease, or a healthy co-twin of an affected twin (not recorded which).

The rearrangement joins TRBV7-2 to TRBJ1-2; TCRdb reports TRBD1, a call that lacks DNA to check it against. Looked up from germline, CDR1 is SGHTA and CDR2 is FQGNSA. This CDR3 is built from 15 residues. CDR3 sequence reads: CASSAGQRGRGGYTF.

The chain joins TRBV12-3 or TRBV12-4 to TRBJ1-5; no DNA is available, so the TRBD1 call from TCRdb remains unchecked. This CDR3 is built from 20 residues. The CDR3 loop is CASSSLSPGGTLYSNQPQHF.

This chain connects TRBV6-5 to TRBJ2-7. The CDR3 is 13 amino acids. Germline CDR1 and CDR2: MNHEY and SVGAGI. The CDR3 sequence: CASKELLNYEQYF.

The chain combines TRBV6-2 or TRBV6-3 with TRBJ2-1; absent DNA, TCRdb's TRBD1 call cannot be checked. Per the germline V gene, CDR1 is MNHEY and CDR2 is SVGEGT. The CDR3 has 15 amino acids. CDR3 sequence: CASSYARSGRNEQFF.

The chain links TRBV7-2 to TRBJ1-4; there is no DNA to check the TCRdb D call of TRBD1. The CDR3 extends over 14 amino acids. The germline CDR1 and CDR2 sequences are SGHTA and FQGNSA. CDR3 sequence: CASRPGPMNEKLFF.